Listed here are 32 T cell receptor beta chains from one sample, sequenced in a study of blood T cell repertoires in COVID-19. The assay was immunoSEQ multiplex PCR, and TCRdb's table has in-frame clones only and misses some. The sample has fewer than 110,000 clones; approximately 80% are singletons. The specimen sequenced was peripheral blood. The receptors come from a human donor in a cohort sampled during active or convalescent COVID-19.

This clone was counted a single time. The chain recombines TRBV4-1 with TRBJ1-2; 7 nucleotides align to TRBD1. This CDR3 has 15 amino acids. The germline V gene encodes CDR1 MGHRA and CDR2 YSYEKL. The J segment lost 7 bases and the V segment lost 4 bases, leaving 12 bases of the junction unmatched. CDR3 sequence (DNA): TGCGCCAGCAGCCTCCGGGACAGCTACCCCCTTGGCTACACCTTC. This gives the protein CASSLRDSYPLGYTF.

This clone was observed once. This rearrangement joins TRBV6-4 to TRBJ2-3; 10 bases fit TRBD2. The CDR3 is 16 amino acids. V shed 0 bases, J shed 5 bases, and the junction held 5 bases outside the gene matches. Per germline, CDR1 MRHNA and CDR2 SNTAGT. The CDR3 sequence: CASSDSASGGKDTQYF. In DNA form, the CDR3 reads TGTGCCAGCAGTGACTCCGCTAGCGGGGGTAAAGATACGCAGTATTTT.

V usage is TRBV7-6 and J usage is TRBJ1-3, with D uncertain. The CDR3 loop spans 16 amino acids. V was clipped by 1 base and J by 0 bases, with 10 bases between them. The germline V gene encodes CDR1 SGHVS and CDR2 FNYEAQ. This chain's CDR3 is CASSLGAVSSGNTIYF. The CDR3 region has the DNA TGTGCCAGCAGCTTAGGCGCGGTGAGCTCTGGAAACACCATATATTTT. Variable domain in full (rest from reference TRBV7-6 and TRBJ1-3): GAGVSQSPRYKVTKRGQDVALRCDPISGHVSLYWYRQALGQGPEFLTYFNYEAQQDKSGLPNDRFSAERPEGSISTLTIQRTEQRDSAMYRCASSLGAVSSGNTIYFGEGSWLTVV.

The V gene is TRBV7-2, the J gene TRBJ1-2; the match to TRBD1 covers 10 bases. V lost 0 bases, J lost 8 bases, and 3 bases stayed unmatched. The CDR3 extends over 14 amino acids. Germline values: CDR1 SGHTA, CDR2 FQGNSA. The CDR3 sequence is CASSLAGTGVGYTF. As DNA, the CDR3 is TGTGCCAGCAGCTTAGCAGGGACAGGGGTCGGCTACACCTTC.

The chain carries TRBV5-1 and TRBJ2-1; TRBD2 aligns across 14 bases. The CDR3 runs to 15 residues. The germline V gene encodes CDR1 SGHRS and CDR2 YFSETQ. V was pared by 0 bases and J by 10 bases, with 3 bases of the junction left unmatched. CDR3 nucleotide sequence: TGCGCCAGCAGCTTGGGACTAGCGGGGGGGGCCGAGCAGTTCTTC. Its protein product is CASSLGLAGGAEQFF.

The rearrangement uses TRBV15 and TRBJ1-5, with a tentative D call TRBD1 (6 bases). From germline, CDR1 is LNHNV and CDR2 YYDKDF (reference sequence). Trimming pared 1 base from V and 5 bases from J, leaving 9 bases between. The CDR3 totals 14 residues. Here the CDR3 DNA reads TGTGCCACCAGCAGAGCAGGGGACGATCAGCCCCAGCATTTT. As protein: CATSRAGDDQPQHF.

This sequence joins TRBV11-3 and TRBJ2-3; no reliable D call. Germline V CDR1 and CDR2: SGHNT, YENEEA. The CDR3 runs to 14 residues. The germline V and J ends were trimmed by 5 bases and 4 bases, with 13 bases remaining between them. The CDR3 nucleotides read TGTGCCAGCAGCCTGCAGGTTCCCCCAGATACGCAGTATTTT. It encodes CASSLQVPPDTQYF.

This rearrangement joins TRBV19 to TRBJ2-5; TRBD1 aligns across 10 bases. This CDR3 region has 16 residues. The trim removed 5 bases at V and 4 bases at J, leaving 10 bases unmatched. Germline V gene sequence: CDR1 LNHDA, CDR2 SQIVND (reference sequence). CDR3 region: CASSFTSGQGTETQYF. DNA for the CDR3: TGTGCCAGTAGTTTCACGTCGGGACAGGGGACAGAGACCCAGTACTTC.

The CDR3: CASSVFDTSPSGNTIYF. The CDR3 bases are TGTGCCAGCAGCGTATTCGACACAAGCCCCTCTGGAAACACCATATATTTT. V is TRBV9 and J is TRBJ1-3; D is unresolved. Germline CDR1 is SGDLS and CDR2 is YYNGEE. Trimming shortened V by 1 base and J by 0 bases, and 14 bases separated the two germline ends. This CDR3 region has 17 residues.

This rearrangement joins TRBV28 to TRBJ1-5, with TRBD1 matching 9 bases. CDR3 length equals 14 residues. Germline CDR1 MDHEN, CDR2 SYDVKM. V was pared by 3 bases and J by 5 bases, with 2 bases of the junction left unmatched. The CDR3, as DNA: TGTGCCAGCAGTTTGGACAGGGGCCATCAGCCCCAGCATTTT. It yields the protein CASSLDRGHQPQHF.

The chain is built from TRBV9 and TRBJ2-5; no reliable D call. Trimming took 7 bases from V and 5 from J, leaving 12 bases between them. CDR1 SGDLS and CDR2 YYNGEE come from the germline V gene. This CDR3 has 12 amino acids. The CDR3 bases are TGTGCCAGCCTAACCCCATTGGAGACCCAGTACTTC. Amino acids: CASLTPLETQYF.

The DNA for the CDR3 is TGTGCCAGCAGCCAAAAGGGGAATCAGCCCCAGCATTTT. It specifies CASSQKGNQPQHF. The V and J genes are TRBV3-1 (or the pseudogene TRBV3-2) and TRBJ1-5, with D perhaps matching TRBD1 (5 bases). Trimming stripped 2 bases from V and 4 bases from J, with 6 bases between. Germline V lookup: CDR1 LGHDT, CDR2 YNNKEL (reference sequence). The CDR3 is made up of 13 amino acids.

This chain connects TRBV5-6 to TRBJ1-6; 7 nucleotides agree with TRBD1. The V and J ends lost 2 bases and 8 bases, in that order; junction bases with no gene match: 7. Germline V gene lookup returns CDR1 SGHDT and CDR2 YYEEEE. The CDR3 totals 15 residues. In nucleotides, the CDR3 is TGTGCCAGCAGCTTAAAACAGGGGTGGGATTCACCCCTCCACTTT. This gives the protein CASSLKQGWDSPLHF.

This clone showed up just a few times. This same CDR3 is encoded by further DNA sequences in the sample. V gene TRBV11-2 combines with J gene TRBJ1-3; D uncertain. V dropped 3 bases and J dropped 0 bases, with 3 bases sitting between them. The length of the CDR3 is 13 residues. CDR1 and CDR2 (germline): SGHAT, FQNNGV. CDR3 sequence reads: CASSFNSGNTIYF. In DNA form, the CDR3 reads TGTGCCAGCAGCTTCAACTCTGGAAACACCATATATTTT.

The CDR3 sequence: CASSLQGVDSYEQYF. In DNA, the CDR3 is TGTGCCAGCAGCTTACAGGGGGTCGACTCCTACGAGCAGTACTTC. This chain uses TRBV7-7 with TRBJ2-7, with 7 nucleotides matching TRBD1. There are 15 residues in the CDR3. With 2 bases clipped from V and 0 bases from J, the junction kept 4 bases outside the gene matches. Germline V gene data show CDR1 as SSHAT and CDR2 as FNYEAQ (reference sequence). Complete variable domain (other parts from reference TRBV7-7 and TRBJ2-7): GAGVSQSPRYKVTKRGQDVTLRCDPISSHATLYWYQQALGQGPEFLTYFNYEAQPDKSGLPSDRFSAERPEGSISTLTIQRTEQRDSAMYRCASSLQGVDSYEQYFGPGTRLTVT.

This chain uses TRBV14 with TRBJ1-1; 8 bases agree with TRBD1. Germline trimming cut 4 bases from V and 0 bases from J; bases unmatched to any gene: 7. The CDR3 is 16 amino acids. CDR1 SGHDN and CDR2 FVKESK come from the germline V gene. The DNA of the CDR3 is TGTGCCAGCAGCCTCTCCGGACAGGGCCTGAACACTGAAGCTTTCTTT. Its protein is CASSLSGQGLNTEAFF.

V usage is TRBV5-6 and J usage is TRBJ1-2; D gene ambiguous. With 1 base removed from V and 7 bases from J, the gap between germline ends came to 20 bases. There are 16 residues in the CDR3. Looked up from germline, CDR1 is SGHDT and CDR2 is YYEEEE. In DNA form, the CDR3 reads TGTGCCAGCAGCTTGTACAGTTTCGGATTGTCAGGTGGCTACACCTTC. Amino acids: CASSLYSFGLSGGYTF.

V gene TRBV14 combines with J gene TRBJ2-2; D is uncertain. V gave up 4 bases and J gave up 0 bases, with 9 bases separating them. The CDR3 runs 15 residues. Germline CDR1 and CDR2: SGHDN and FVKESK. CDR3 residues: CASSRVSPNTGELFF. Here the CDR3 DNA reads TGTGCCAGCAGCCGAGTTTCTCCGAACACCGGGGAGCTGTTTTTT.

The chain employs TRBV5-4 and TRBJ2-1, with no clear D. V was clipped by 0 bases and J by 15 bases, with 25 bases between them. The V gene's germline CDR1 is SGHNT and CDR2 YYREEE (reference sequence). The CDR3 is 16 amino acids. CDR3 amino acids: CASSLGSVPERMHLFF. The CDR3 DNA sequence: TGTGCCAGCAGCTTGGGGTCCGTCCCTGAGAGAATGCATCTGTTCTTC.

This chain connects TRBV5-1 to TRBJ2-3; D is perhaps TRBD2 (6 bases). Germline CDR1 is SGHRS and CDR2 is YFSETQ. V was shortened by 4 bases and J by 2 bases, with 17 bases between the two germline ends. The CDR3 has 16 amino acids. The CDR3 is CASSLSGLADTDTQYF. Here the CDR3 DNA reads TGCGCCAGCAGCCTCTCGGGACTCGCGGACACAGATACGCAGTATTTT.

J is TRBJ1-5 and V is TRBV19; D might be TRBD1 (6 bases). Trimming shortened V by 5 bases and J by 8 bases, and 19 bases separated the two germline ends. CDR1 and CDR2 from the germline V gene are LNHDA and SQIVND (reference sequence). This CDR3 spans 15 amino acids. The CDR3 loop reads CASSRWGQGVEPQHF. The CDR3 DNA sequence: TGTGCCAGTAGTCGTTGGGGGCAGGGAGTAGAGCCCCAGCATTTT.

The chain employs TRBV24-1 and TRBJ1-2, with 7 bases fitting TRBD1. The CDR3 sequence is 13 residues long. V dropped 6 bases and J dropped 5; count of bases not matched to a gene: 5. Germline lookup yields CDR1 KGHDR and CDR2 SFDVKD. Here the CDR3 DNA reads TGTGCCACCAGTCGGGACAGTGATTATGGCTACACCTTC. It is translated as CATSRDSDYGYTF.

V usage is TRBV24-1 and J usage is TRBJ2-3; a possible D gene is TRBD1 (5 bases). CDR3 length: 12 amino acids. Germline V gives CDR1 KGHDR, CDR2 SFDVKD. Trimming pared 7 bases from V and 2 bases from J, leaving 6 bases between. The CDR3 DNA is TGTGCCACCAGGGACAACACAGATACGCAGTATTTT. This translates into CATRDNTDTQYF.

The chain combines TRBV7-2 with TRBJ1-5, with TRBD1 matching 8 bases. V shed 1 base, J shed 9 bases, and the junction held 5 bases outside the gene matches. CDR3 length: 14 residues. Germline CDR1 and CDR2: SGHTA and FQGNSA. Here the CDR3 reads CASSLGQGTGPQHF. The DNA of the CDR3 is TGTGCCAGCAGCTTAGGACAGGGGACAGGGCCCCAGCATTTT. Combining the CDR3 with reference TRBV7-2 and TRBJ1-5 gives the whole variable domain GAGVSQSPSNKVTEKGKDVELRCDPISGHTALYWYRQSLGQGLEFLIYFQGNSAPDKSGLPSDRFSAERTGGSVSTLTIQRTQQEDSAVYLCASSLGQGTGPQHFGDGTRLSIL.

The chain recombines TRBV5-1 with TRBJ2-3; a possible D gene is TRBD2 (7 bases). Germline-derived CDR1 and CDR2 are SGHRS and YFSETQ. Trimming shortened V by 0 bases and J by 4 bases, and 12 bases separated the two germline ends. This CDR3 comprises 15 residues. The CDR3 bases are TGCGCCAGCAGCTTGGAGTGGCGGGGGCCAGATACGCAGTATTTT. It specifies CASSLEWRGPDTQYF.

This chain joins TRBV19 and TRBJ2-7; tentative D call: TRBD1 (6 bases). The germline V gene encodes CDR1 LNHDA and CDR2 SQIVND (reference sequence). This CDR3 has 14 amino acids. With 0 bases removed from V and 3 bases from J, the gap between germline ends came to 9 bases. The CDR3 bases are TGTGCCAGTAGTATAGACGGGACATACTACGAGCAGTACTTC. Protein sequence: CASSIDGTYYEQYF.

This sequence joins TRBV27 and TRBJ1-1, with no clear D. Trimming took off 2 bases at V and 1 base at J, with 5 bases between the two ends. Germline V lookup: CDR1 MNHEY, CDR2 SMNVEV (reference sequence). This CDR3 contains 13 residues. The CDR3 DNA is TGTGCCAGCAGTTTACGACAGAACACTGAAGCTTTCTTT. Protein product: CASSLRQNTEAFF.

CDR3: CASSSRQNTEAFF. For the CDR3, the DNA is TGTGCCAGTAGTTCCCGACAGAACACTGAAGCTTTCTTT. This chain links TRBV19 with TRBJ1-1; D remains unclear. CDR3 length equals 13 residues. V dropped 5 bases and J dropped 1 base, with 8 bases sitting between them. CDR1 LNHDA and CDR2 SQIVND come from the germline V gene (reference sequence).

This rearrangement joins TRBV6-6 to TRBJ2-7, with a tentative D call TRBD1 (5 bases). The V gene's germline CDR1 is MNHNY and CDR2 SVGAGI (reference sequence). V lost 2 bases and J 2 bases, leaving 10 bases between the germline ends. The CDR3 contains 14 residues. The CDR3 here is CASSYPGNTYEQYF. The CDR3 nucleotides read TGTGCCAGCAGTTACCCAGGGAATACCTACGAGCAGTACTTC.

J is TRBJ2-7 and V is TRBV5-4; 9 nucleotides align to TRBD2. The CDR3 has 14 amino acids. Per germline, CDR1 SGHNT and CDR2 YYREEE (reference sequence). Trimming took 2 bases from V and 2 from J; bases not matched to a gene: 2. CDR3 nucleotide sequence: TGTGCCAGCAGCTTCGGCGGGGGGGCCTACGAGCAGTACTTC. It translates to CASSFGGGAYEQYF.

This rearrangement joins TRBV2 to TRBJ1-1; D is unclear. V was pared by 7 bases and J by 5 bases, with 11 bases between. CDR1 and CDR2 from the germline V gene are SNHLY and FYNNEI. This CDR3 is built from 12 residues. The CDR3 DNA is TGTGCCAGCATGCAACGTGAGACTGAAGCTTTCTTT. Translation gives CASMQRETEAFF.

J is TRBJ2-2 and V is TRBV10-1; D uncertain. The CDR3 is 13 residues long. V lost 4 bases, J lost 6 bases, and 9 bases lay in between. CDR1 and CDR2 (germline): WNHNN, SYGVQD (reference sequence). CDR3 nucleotide sequence: TGCGCCAGCAGTGGGGCAGGTTCCGGGGAGCTGTTTTTT. This sequence encodes CASSGAGSGELFF.